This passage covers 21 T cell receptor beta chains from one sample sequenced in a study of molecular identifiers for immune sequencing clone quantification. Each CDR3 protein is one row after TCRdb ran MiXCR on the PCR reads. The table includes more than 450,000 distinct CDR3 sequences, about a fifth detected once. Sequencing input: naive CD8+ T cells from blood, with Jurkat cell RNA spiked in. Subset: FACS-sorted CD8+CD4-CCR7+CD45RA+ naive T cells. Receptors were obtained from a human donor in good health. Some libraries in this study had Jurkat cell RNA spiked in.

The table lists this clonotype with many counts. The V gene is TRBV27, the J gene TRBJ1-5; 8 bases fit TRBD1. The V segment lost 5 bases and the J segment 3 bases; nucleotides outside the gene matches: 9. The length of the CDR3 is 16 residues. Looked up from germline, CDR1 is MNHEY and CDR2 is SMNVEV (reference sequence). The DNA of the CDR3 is TGTGCCAGCAGTATGGGGACAGGCCCTTTCAATCAGCCCCAGCATTTT. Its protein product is CASSMGTGPFNQPQHF.

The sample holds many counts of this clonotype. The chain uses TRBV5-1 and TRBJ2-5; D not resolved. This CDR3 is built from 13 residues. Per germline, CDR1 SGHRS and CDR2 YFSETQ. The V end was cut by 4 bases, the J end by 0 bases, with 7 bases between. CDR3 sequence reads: CASSPPNQETQYF. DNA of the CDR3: TGCGCCAGCAGCCCGCCGAACCAAGAGACCCAGTACTTC.

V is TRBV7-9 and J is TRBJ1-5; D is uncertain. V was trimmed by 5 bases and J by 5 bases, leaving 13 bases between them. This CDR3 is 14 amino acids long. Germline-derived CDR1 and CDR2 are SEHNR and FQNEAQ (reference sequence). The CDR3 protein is CASSPITGYQPQHF. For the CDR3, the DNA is TGTGCCAGCAGCCCAATCACGGGGTATCAGCCCCAGCATTTT.

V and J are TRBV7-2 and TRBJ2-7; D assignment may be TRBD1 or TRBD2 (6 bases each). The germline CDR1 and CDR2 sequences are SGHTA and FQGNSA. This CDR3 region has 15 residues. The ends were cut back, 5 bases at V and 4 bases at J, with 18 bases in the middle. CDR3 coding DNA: TGTGCCAGCAGCCCCCAGTTGGGGGGCGGGTACGAGCAGTACTTC. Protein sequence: CASSPQLGGGYEQYF.

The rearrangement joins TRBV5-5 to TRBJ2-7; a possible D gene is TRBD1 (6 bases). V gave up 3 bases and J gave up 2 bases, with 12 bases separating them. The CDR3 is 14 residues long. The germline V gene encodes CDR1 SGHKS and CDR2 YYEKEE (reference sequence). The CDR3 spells CASSYTGLTYEQYF. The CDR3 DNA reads TGTGCCAGCAGCTATACAGGGTTGACCTACGAGCAGTACTTC.

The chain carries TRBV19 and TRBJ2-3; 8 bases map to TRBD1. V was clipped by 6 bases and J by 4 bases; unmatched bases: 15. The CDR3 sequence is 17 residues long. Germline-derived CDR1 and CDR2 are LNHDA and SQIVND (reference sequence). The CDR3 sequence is CASRPYPTGENADTQYF. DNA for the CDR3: TGTGCCAGTAGACCCTACCCGACAGGGGAGAACGCAGATACGCAGTATTTT. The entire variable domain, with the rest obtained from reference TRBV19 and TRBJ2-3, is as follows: DGGITQSPKYLFRKEGQNVTLSCEQNLNHDAMYWYRQDPGQGLRLIYYSQIVNDFQKGDIAEGYSVSREKKESFPLTVTSAQKNPTAFYLCASRPYPTGENADTQYFGPGTRLTVL.

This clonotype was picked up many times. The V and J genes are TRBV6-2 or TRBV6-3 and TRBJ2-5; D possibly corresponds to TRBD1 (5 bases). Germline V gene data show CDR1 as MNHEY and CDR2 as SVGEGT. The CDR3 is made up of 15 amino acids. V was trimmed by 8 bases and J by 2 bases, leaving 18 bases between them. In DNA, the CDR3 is TGTGCCAGCGGGTTAGGGGCGCTGAAACAAGAGACCCAGTACTTC. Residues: CASGLGALKQETQYF.

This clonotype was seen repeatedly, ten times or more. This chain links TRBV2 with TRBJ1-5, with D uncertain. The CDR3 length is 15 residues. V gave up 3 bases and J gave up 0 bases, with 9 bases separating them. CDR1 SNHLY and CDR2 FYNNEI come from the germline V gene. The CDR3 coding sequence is TGTGCCAGCAGTGATAGGAGTTATAGCAATCAGCCCCAGCATTTT. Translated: CASSDRSYSNQPQHF. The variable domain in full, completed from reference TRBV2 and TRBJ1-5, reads EPEVTQTPSHQVTQMGQEVILRCVPISNHLYFYWYRQILGQKVEFLVSFYNNEISEKSEIFDDQFSVERPDGSNFTLKIRSTKLEDSAMYFCASSDRSYSNQPQHFGDGTRLSIL.

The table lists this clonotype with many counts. CDR3 region: CASSPAGDSQYF. For the CDR3, the DNA is TGTGCCAGCAGCCCGGCTGGGGATTCTCAGTACTTC. The gene calls are TRBV5-4 and TRBJ2-7; no clear D. The CDR3 has 12 amino acids. The ends were cut back, 4 bases at V and 10 bases at J, with 15 bases in the middle. Germline V gene data show CDR1 as SGHNT and CDR2 as YYREEE (reference sequence).

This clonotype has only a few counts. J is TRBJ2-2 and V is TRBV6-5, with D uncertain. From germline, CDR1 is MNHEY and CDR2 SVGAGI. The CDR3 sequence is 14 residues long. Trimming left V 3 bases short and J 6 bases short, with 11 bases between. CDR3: CASSYRTPSGELFF. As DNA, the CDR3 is TGTGCCAGCAGTTATAGGACCCCATCCGGGGAGCTGTTTTTT.

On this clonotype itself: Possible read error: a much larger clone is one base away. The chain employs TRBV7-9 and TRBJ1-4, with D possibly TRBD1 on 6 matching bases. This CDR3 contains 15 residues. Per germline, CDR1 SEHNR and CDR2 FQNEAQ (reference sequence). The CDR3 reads CASSESTGRSEELFF. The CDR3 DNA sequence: TGTGCCAGCAGCGAATCAACAGGGCGCAGTGAAGAACTGTTTTTT.

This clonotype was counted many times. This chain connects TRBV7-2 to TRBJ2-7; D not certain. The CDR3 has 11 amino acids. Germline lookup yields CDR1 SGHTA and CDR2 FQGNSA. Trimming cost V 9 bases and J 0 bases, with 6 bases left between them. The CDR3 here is CARKHSYEQYF. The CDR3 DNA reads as TGTGCCAGGAAGCACTCCTACGAGCAGTACTTC.

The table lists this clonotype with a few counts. The CDR3 bases are TGTGCCAGTAGTATTGGGGACAGGGGCCTAAACACTGAAGCTTTCTTT. Amino acid sequence: CASSIGDRGLNTEAFF. The rearrangement uses TRBV19 and TRBJ1-1, with 10 bases matching TRBD1. Germline-derived CDR1 and CDR2 are LNHDA and SQIVND (reference sequence). The ends lost 3 bases at V and 2 bases at J; junction bases unmatched: 6. CDR3 length equals 16 residues.

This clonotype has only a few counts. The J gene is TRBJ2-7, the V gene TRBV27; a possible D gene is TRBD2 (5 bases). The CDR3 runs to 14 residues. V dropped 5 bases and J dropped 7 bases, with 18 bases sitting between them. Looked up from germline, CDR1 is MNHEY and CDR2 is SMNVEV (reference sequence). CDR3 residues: CASSTSSGSGEQYF. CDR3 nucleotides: TGTGCCAGCAGTACCTCATCGGGGTCGGGGGAGCAGTACTTC.

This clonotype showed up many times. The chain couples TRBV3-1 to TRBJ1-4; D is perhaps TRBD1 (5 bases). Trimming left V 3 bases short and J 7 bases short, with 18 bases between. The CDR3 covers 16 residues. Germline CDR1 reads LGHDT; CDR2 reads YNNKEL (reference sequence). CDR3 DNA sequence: TGTGCCAGCAGCCAGGAGGGGACGGGTCTGGCTGAAAAACTGTTTTTT. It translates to CASSQEGTGLAEKLFF.

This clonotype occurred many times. CDR3: CASSQGQRTADTQYF. CDR3 sequence (DNA): TGCGCCAGCAGCCAAGGGCAACGGACAGCAGATACGCAGTATTTT. V gene TRBV4-1 combines with J gene TRBJ2-3; TRBD1 is a possible D gene (6 bases). The V gene's germline CDR1 is MGHRA and CDR2 YSYEKL. The length of the CDR3 is 15 residues. Trimming took 1 base from V and 4 from J, leaving 12 bases between them.

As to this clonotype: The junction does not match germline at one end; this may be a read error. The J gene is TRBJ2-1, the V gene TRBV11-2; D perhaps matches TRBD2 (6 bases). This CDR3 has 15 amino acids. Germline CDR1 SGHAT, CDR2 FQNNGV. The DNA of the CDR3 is TGTGCCAGCACCTTAGCAGTTGTAGGAGGGGATGAGCAGTTCTTC. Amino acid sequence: CASTLAVVGGDEQFF.

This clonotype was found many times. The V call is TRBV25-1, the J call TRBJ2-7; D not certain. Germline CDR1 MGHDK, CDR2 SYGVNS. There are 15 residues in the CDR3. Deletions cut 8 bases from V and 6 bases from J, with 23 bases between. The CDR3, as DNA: TGTGCCAGCCCAGAGGTTCCCCGGCCATACCGCGAGCAGTACTTC. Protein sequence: CASPEVPRPYREQYF.

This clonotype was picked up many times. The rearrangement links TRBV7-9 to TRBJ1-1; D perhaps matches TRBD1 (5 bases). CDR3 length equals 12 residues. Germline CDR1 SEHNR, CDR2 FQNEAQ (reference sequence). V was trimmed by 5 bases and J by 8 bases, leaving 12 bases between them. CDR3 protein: CASSPIQGEAFF. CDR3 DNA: TGTGCCAGCAGCCCAATCCAGGGCGAAGCTTTCTTT.

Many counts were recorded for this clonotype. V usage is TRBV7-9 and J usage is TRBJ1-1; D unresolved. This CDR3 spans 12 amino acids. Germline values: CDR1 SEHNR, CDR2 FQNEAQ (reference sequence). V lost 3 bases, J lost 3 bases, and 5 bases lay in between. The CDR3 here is CASSLEDTEAFF. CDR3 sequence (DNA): TGTGCCAGCAGCTTGGAGGACACTGAAGCTTTCTTT.

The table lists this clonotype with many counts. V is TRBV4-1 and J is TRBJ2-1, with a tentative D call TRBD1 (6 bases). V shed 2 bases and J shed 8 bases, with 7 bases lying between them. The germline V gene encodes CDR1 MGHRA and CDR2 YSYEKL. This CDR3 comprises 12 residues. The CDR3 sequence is CASSQQGYEQFF. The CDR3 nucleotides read TGCGCCAGCAGCCAACAGGGGTATGAGCAGTTCTTC.